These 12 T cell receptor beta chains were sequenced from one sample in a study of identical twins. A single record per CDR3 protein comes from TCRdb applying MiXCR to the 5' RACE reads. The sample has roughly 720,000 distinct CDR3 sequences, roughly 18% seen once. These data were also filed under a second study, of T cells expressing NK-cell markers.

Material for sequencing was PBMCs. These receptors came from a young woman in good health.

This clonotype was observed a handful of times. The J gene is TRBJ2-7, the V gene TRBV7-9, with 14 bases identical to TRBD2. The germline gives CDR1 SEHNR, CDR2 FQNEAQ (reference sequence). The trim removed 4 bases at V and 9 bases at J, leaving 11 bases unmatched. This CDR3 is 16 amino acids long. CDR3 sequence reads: CASSSPGLAGEQGQYF. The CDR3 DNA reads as TGTGCCAGCAGCTCCCCGGGACTAGCGGGAGAACAGGGGCAGTACTTC.

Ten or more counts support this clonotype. The CDR3 region is CASSLDFRQGVEQFF. For the CDR3, the DNA is TGTGCCAGCAGCTTGGACTTTAGACAGGGGGTTGAGCAGTTCTTC. The rearrangement joins TRBV5-5 to TRBJ2-1, with 9 bases that match TRBD1. CDR3 length: 15 residues. The V and J ends lost 0 bases and 9 bases, in that order; junction bases with no gene match: 7. Germline CDR1 is SGHKS and CDR2 is YYEKEE (reference sequence). Drawing the rest from reference TRBV5-5 and TRBJ2-1, the complete variable domain is DAGVTQSPTHLIKTRGQQVTLRCSPISGHKSVSWYQQVLGQGPQFIFQYYEKEERGRGNFPDRFSARQFPNYSSELNVNALLLGDSALYLCASSLDFRQGVEQFFGPGTRLTVL.

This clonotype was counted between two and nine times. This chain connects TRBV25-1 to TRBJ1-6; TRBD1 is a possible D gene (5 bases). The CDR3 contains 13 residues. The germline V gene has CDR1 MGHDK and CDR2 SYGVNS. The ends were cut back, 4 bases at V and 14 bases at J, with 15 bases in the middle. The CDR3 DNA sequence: TGTGCCAGCAGTGCGACTCCGGGGACTTCCCTCCACTTT. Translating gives CASSATPGTSLHF.

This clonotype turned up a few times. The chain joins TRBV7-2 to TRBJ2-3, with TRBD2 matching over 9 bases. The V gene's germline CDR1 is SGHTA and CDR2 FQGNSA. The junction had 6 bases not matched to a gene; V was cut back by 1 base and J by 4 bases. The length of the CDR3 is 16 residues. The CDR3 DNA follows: TGTGCCAGCAGCTTAGAAGCGGGAGGATTGTCAGATACGCAGTATTTT. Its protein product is CASSLEAGGLSDTQYF.

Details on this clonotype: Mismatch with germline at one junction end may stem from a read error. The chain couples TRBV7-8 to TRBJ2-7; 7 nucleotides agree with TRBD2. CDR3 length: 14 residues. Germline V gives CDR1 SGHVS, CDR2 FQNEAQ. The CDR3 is CASSHRTSGYEQYF. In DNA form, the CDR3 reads TGTGCTAGCAGCCACCGGACTAGTGGCTACGAGCAGTACTTC.

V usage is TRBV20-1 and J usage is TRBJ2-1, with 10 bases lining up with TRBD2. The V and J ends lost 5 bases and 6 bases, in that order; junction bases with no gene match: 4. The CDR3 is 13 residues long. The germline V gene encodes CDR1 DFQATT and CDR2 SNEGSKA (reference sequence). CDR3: CSAALAGVNEQFF. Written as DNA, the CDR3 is TGCAGTGCTGCCCTAGCGGGAGTCAATGAGCAGTTCTTC.

The CDR3 loop reads CSVDAGGRTGAYEQYF. CDR3 coding DNA: TGCAGCGTTGATGCGGGGGGTAGGACGGGAGCCTACGAGCAGTACTTC. V is TRBV29-1 and J is TRBJ2-7, with TRBD2 matching 8 bases. V dropped 3 bases and J dropped 2; count of bases not matched to a gene: 12. The CDR3 sequence is 16 residues long. Per the germline V gene, CDR1 is SQVTM and CDR2 is ANQGSEA.

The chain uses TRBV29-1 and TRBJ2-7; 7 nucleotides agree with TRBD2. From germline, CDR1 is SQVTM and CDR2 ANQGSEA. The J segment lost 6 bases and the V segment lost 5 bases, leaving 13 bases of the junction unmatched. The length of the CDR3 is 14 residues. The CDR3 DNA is TGCAGCGTTCAAGCGGGGAGCGCGAATAGCGAGCAGTACTTC. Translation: CSVQAGSANSEQYF.

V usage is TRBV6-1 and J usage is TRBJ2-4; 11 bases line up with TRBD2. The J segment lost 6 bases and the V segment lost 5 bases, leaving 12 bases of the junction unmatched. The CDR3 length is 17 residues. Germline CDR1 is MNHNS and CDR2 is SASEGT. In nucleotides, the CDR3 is TGTGCCAGCAGTACCCCCTTAGCGGGAGGGCCTGGAAACATTCAGTACTTC. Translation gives CASSTPLAGGPGNIQYF.

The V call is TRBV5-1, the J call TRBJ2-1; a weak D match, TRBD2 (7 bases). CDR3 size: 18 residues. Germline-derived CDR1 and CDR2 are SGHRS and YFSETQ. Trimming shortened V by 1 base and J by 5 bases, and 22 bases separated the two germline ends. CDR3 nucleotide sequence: TGCGCCAGCAGCTTGAACAGGGATGGTGGGGACTACGACAATGAGCAGTTCTTC. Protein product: CASSLNRDGGDYDNEQFF.

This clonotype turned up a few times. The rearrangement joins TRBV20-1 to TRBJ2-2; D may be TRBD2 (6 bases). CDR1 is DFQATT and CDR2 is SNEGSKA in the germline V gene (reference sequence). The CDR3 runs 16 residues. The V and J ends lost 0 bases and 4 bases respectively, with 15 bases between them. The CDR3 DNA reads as TGCAGTGCTAGAGATCTGGAGGGAGCGAGCACCGGGGAGCTGTTTTTT. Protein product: CSARDLEGASTGELFF.

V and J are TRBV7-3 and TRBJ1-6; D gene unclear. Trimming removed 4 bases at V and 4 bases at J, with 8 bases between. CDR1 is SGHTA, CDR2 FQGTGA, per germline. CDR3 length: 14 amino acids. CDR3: CASSWQPYNSPLHF. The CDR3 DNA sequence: TGTGCCAGCAGCTGGCAACCATATAATTCACCCCTCCACTTT.